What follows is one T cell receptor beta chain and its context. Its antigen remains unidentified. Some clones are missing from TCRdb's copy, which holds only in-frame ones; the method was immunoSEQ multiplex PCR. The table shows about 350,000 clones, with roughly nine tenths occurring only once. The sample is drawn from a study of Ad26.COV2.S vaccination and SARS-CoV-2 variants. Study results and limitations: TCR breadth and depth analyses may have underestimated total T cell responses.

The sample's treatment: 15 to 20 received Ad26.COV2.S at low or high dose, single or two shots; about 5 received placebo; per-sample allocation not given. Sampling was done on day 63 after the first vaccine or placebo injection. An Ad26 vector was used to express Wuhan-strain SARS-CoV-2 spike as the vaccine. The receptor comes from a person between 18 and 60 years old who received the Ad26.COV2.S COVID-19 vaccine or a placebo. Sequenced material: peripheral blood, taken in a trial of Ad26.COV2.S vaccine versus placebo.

In DNA, the CDR3 is TGTGCCAGCAAACTGGACCGAGGGACTATTGGCTACACCTTC. The encoded protein is CASKLDRGTIGYTF. The chain links TRBV7-8 to TRBJ1-2, with a possible D match to TRBD1 (5 bases). V was pared by 7 bases and J by 7 bases, with 19 bases between. CDR3 size: 14 residues. Germline CDR1 SGHVS, CDR2 FQNEAQ.